This TCR beta chain was observed in a study of brain T cells in children with intractable seizures. The CDR3 length is 15 residues. The ends were cut back, 0 bases at V and 5 bases at J, with 14 bases in the middle. The V gene's germline CDR1 is SEHNR and CDR2 FQNEAQ (reference sequence). Clones were sequenced by immunoSEQ multiplex PCR, and TCRdb holds only the in-frame ones, with some missing. Found here are more than 40,000 clones, about 93% of them singletons; the top ten hold about 6%. Study-wide results and caveats: Patients' HCMV serostatus was unknown; virus specificity rests on CDR3 similarity alone. Pre- and post-surgery blood differed in depth, so pre-surgery absences may be undersampling.

As to this clone: No antigen is known for it.

This clonotype originated in a girl aged 2 to 9 with tuberous sclerosis and intractable seizures. This sequence joins TRBV7-9 and TRBJ2-7, with a possible D match to TRBD2 (7 bases). The sequenced sample was peripheral blood, obtained at surgery. This CDR3 reads CASSLAGGLFHEQYV. Here the CDR3 DNA reads TGTGCCAGCAGCTTAGCGGGGGGGCTTTTCCACGAGCAGTACGTC.